The 5 T cell receptor beta chains below were found in one sample sequenced in a study of blood T cell repertoires in COVID-19. Libraries were prepared by immunoSEQ multiplex PCR; TCRdb keeps only in-frame clonotypes and omits some of them. The sample has about 200,000 clones; 70% to 90% are singletons. The source material was peripheral blood. These receptors were obtained from a man aged 60-69 years with acute or convalescent COVID-19.

The rearrangement uses TRBV11-2 and TRBJ2-1; the D is unclear. V was shortened by 5 bases and J by 5 bases, with 10 bases between the two germline ends. This CDR3 has 13 residues. The germline CDR1 and CDR2 sequences are SGHAT and FQNNGV. Here the CDR3 DNA reads TGTGCCAGCAGCACCATGAACAACAATGAGCAGTTCTTC. Encoded protein: CASSTMNNNEQFF.

V gene TRBV19 combines with J gene TRBJ2-7; a possible D gene is TRBD2 (5 bases). V lost 5 bases to trimming and J lost 1 base, with 9 bases between them. Germline CDR1 and CDR2: LNHDA and SQIVND (reference sequence). There are 13 residues in the CDR3. The CDR3 DNA is TGTGCCAGTAGTGCGACTATTTCCTACGAGCAGTACTTC. It is translated as CASSATISYEQYF. The variable domain in full, with the rest retrieved from reference TRBV19 and TRBJ2-7, is DGGITQSPKYLFRKEGQNVTLSCEQNLNHDAMYWYRQDPGQGLRLIYYSQIVNDFQKGDIAEGYSVSREKKESFPLTVTSAQKNPTAFYLCASSATISYEQYFGPGTRLTVT.

The rearrangement joins TRBV7-8 to TRBJ1-1; D perhaps matches TRBD1 (5 bases). V was cut by 4 bases and J by 0 bases, with 6 bases left in between. This CDR3 is 13 amino acids long. Germline-derived CDR1 and CDR2 are SGHVS and FQNEAQ. This chain's CDR3 is CASSWGMNTEAFF. The CDR3 nucleotides read TGTGCCAGCAGCTGGGGCATGAACACTGAAGCTTTCTTT.

The rearrangement links TRBV28 to TRBJ1-6; 9 bases agree with TRBD1. The V gene end was trimmed by 6 bases and the J gene end by 13 bases; junction bases not matched to a gene: 13. The length of the CDR3 is 15 residues. The germline V gene has CDR1 MDHEN and CDR2 SYDVKM. The CDR3 spells CASSQLDRGVSPLHF. CDR3 sequence (DNA): TGTGCCAGCAGCCAACTGGACAGGGGAGTATCCCCCCTCCACTTT.

The chain is built from TRBV11-1 and TRBJ2-2; D is unresolved. Trimming removed 1 base at V and 4 bases at J, with 7 bases between. The germline CDR1 and CDR2 sequences are SGHAT and FQDESV (reference sequence). The CDR3 length is 14 residues. CDR3 in amino acids: CASSLDTSTGELFF. The CDR3 region has the DNA TGTGCCAGCAGCTTAGACACATCCACCGGGGAGCTGTTTTTT.